This T cell receptor beta chain was documented in a study of shared clonotypes between healthy human individuals. About this clone: Its specificity is not known.

Naive CD8 populations comprised CD45RO-negative cells positively selected for CCR7, excluding terminally differentiated effector memory CD45RA+ cells. All donors were healthy HIV-negative adults lacking recent acute infections or vaccinations. Measured with immunoSEQ multiplex PCR; TCRdb has only the in-frame clones, and not every one. The sample has 2 million to 2.5 million clones; about 95% are singletons. The CDR3 is made up of 11 amino acids. Trimming took 2 bases from V and 7 from J, leaving 8 bases between them. CDR1 is DFQATT and CDR2 is SNEGSKA in the germline V gene (reference sequence). Findings of the study overall: Generation of non-shared clonotypes was less probable than generation of clonotypes shared by all four donors. Generally, naive subsets (rather than memory subsets) showed larger estimated richness. Rarefaction demonstrated incomplete sorted-subset sequencing despite large depth.

The sequencing sample was made of naive CD8+ T cells sorted from blood. The J gene is TRBJ1-1, the V gene TRBV20-1; D possibly corresponds to TRBD1 (5 bases). The clonotype originates from a man between 18 and 35 years old in good health. CDR3 bases: TGCAGTGCTAGACCGACAGTTGAAGCTTTCTTT. Its translation: CSARPTVEAFF.